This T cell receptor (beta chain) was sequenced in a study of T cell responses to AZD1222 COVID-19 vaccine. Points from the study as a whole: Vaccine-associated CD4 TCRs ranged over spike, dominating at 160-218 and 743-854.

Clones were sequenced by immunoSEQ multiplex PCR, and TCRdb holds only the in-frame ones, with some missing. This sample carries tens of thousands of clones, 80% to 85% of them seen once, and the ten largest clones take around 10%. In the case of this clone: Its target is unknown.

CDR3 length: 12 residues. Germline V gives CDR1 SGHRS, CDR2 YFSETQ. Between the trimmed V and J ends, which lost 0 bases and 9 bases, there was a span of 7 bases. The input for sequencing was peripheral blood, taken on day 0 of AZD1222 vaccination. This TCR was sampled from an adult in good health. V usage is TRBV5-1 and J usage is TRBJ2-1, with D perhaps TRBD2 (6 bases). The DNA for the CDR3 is TGCGCCAGCAGCTTGGAGGAGGGTGAGCAGTTCTTC. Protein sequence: CASSLEEGEQFF. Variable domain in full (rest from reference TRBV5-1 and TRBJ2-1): KAGVTQTPRYLIKTRGQQVTLSCSPISGHRSVSWYQQTPGQGLQFLFEYFSETQRNKGNFPGRFSGRQFSNSRSEMNVSTLELGDSALYLCASSLEEGEQFFGPGTRLTVL.